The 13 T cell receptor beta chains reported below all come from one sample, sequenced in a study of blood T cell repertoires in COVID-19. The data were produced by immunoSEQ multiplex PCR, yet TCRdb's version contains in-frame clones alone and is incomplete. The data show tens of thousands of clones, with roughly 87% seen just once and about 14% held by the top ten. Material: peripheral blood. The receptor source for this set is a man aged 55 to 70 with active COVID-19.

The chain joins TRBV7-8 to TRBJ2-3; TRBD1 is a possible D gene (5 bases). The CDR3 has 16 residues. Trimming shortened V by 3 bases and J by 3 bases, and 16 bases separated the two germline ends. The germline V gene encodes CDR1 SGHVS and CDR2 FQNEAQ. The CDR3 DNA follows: TGTGCCAGCAGCTTGGTGACTGGGGCAGAGACAGATACGCAGTATTTT. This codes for CASSLVTGAETDTQYF.

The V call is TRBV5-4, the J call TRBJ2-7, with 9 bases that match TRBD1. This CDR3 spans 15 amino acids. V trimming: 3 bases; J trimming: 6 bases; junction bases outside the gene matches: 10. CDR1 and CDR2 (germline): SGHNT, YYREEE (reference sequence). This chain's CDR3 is CASSSGRDRVGEQYF. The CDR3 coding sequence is TGTGCCAGCAGCTCCGGTCGGGACAGGGTAGGCGAGCAGTACTTC.

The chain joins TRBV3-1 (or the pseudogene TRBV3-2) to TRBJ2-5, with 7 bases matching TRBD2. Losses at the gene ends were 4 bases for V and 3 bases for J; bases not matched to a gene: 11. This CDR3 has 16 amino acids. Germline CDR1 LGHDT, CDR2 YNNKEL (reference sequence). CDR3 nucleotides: TGTGCCAGCAGCCGTCGCGGGTCTAGCGGTGAAGAGACCCAGTACTTC. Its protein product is CASSRRGSSGEETQYF.

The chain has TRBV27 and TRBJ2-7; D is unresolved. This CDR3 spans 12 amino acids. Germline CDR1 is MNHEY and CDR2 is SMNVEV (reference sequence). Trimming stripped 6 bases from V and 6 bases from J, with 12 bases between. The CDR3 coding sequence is TGTGCCAGCAGGGGTGGGCTCTCCGAGCAGTACTTC. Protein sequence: CASRGGLSEQYF.

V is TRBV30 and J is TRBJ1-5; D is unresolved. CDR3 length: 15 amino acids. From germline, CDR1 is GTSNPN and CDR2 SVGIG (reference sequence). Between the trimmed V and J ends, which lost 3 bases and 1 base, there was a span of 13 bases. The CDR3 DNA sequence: TGTGCCTGGAGCGGGATGGGTGGGAGCAATCAGCCCCAGCATTTT. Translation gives CAWSGMGGSNQPQHF.

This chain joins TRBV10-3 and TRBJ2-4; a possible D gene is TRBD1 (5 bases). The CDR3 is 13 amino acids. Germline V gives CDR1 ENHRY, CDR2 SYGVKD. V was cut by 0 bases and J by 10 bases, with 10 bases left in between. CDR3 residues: CAISESGHGIQYF. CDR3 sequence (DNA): TGTGCCATCAGTGAGTCGGGGCATGGGATTCAGTACTTC.

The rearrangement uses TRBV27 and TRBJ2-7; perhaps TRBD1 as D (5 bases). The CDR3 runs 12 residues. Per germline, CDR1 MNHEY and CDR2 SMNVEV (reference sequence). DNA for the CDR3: TGTGCAACCCAGGGTGAGCACTACGAGCAGTACTTC. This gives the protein CATQGEHYEQYF.

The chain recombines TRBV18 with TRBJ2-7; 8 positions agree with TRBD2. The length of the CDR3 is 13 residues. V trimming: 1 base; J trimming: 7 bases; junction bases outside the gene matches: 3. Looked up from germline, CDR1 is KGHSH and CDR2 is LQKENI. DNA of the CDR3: TGTGCCAGCTCACCACAGCGGGAGAAGGAGCAGTACTTC. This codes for CASSPQREKEQYF.

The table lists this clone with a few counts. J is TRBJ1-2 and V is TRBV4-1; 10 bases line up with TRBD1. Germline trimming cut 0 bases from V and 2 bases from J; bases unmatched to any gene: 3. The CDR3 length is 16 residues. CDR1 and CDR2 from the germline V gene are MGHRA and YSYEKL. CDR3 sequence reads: CASSQDLGQGNYGYTF. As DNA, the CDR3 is TGCGCCAGCAGCCAAGATTTGGGACAGGGGAACTATGGCTACACCTTC.

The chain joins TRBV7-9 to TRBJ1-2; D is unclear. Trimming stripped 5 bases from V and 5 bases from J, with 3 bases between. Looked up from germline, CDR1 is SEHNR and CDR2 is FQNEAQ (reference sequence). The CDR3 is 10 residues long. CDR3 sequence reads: CASSQYGYTF. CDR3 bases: TGTGCCAGCAGCCAATATGGCTACACCTTC.

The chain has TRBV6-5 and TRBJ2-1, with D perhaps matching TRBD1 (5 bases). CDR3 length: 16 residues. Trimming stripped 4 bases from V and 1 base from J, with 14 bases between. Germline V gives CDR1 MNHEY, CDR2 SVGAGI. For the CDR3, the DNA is TGTGCCAGCAGTTTTCTTTGGGGCGGTTCCTACAATGAGCAGTTCTTC. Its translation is CASSFLWGGSYNEQFF.

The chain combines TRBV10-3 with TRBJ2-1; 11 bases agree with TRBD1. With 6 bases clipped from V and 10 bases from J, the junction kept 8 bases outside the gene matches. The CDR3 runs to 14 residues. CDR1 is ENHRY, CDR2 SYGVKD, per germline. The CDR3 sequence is CAIREDRGRVEQFF. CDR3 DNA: TGTGCCATCAGGGAGGACAGGGGGCGCGTGGAGCAGTTCTTC.

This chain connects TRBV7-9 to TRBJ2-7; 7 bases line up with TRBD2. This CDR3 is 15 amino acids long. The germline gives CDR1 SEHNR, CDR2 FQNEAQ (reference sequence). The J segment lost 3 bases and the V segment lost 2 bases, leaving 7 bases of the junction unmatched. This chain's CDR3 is CASSLRGGDIYEQYF. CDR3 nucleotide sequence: TGTGCCAGCAGCTTACGTGGGGGGGATATCTACGAGCAGTACTTC.